This TCR beta chain was observed in a study of identical twins. Study conclusions and caveats: Models came in too low on out-of-frame TCR alpha sharing in monozygotic twins. Cross-sectional statistics underpinned the conclusions; the same donors were not followed.

TCRdb re-called the 5' RACE reads through MiXCR, storing one row per CDR3 protein. Among around 250,000 distinct CDR3 sequences listed, about 13% were seen once. CDR3 size: 15 residues. The V gene's germline CDR1 is SGHAT and CDR2 FQNNGV. With 0 bases removed from V and 4 bases from J, the gap between germline ends came to 10 bases. This clonotype appeared a few times. What it binds is not known. The same sample was also used in a study of yellow fever vaccine responses in identical twins.

The material sequenced was memory (CD45RO+) T cells sorted from blood. The rearrangement links TRBV11-2 to TRBJ1-5, with D tentatively TRBD1 (5 bases). The clonotype was recovered from a young woman in good health. The CDR3 region has the DNA TGTGCCAGCAGCTTAGATGTGCAGGGTAATCAGCCCCAGCATTTT. The encoded protein is CASSLDVQGNQPQHF.